This TCR beta chain was obtained from a study of OX40 agonist ivuxolimab in advanced cancers. Turning to the overall study: Ivuxolimab was a fully human IgG2 agonistic monoclonal antibody targeting the costimulatory receptor OX40 (CD134). Intravenous ivuxolimab was administered to patients every 2 weeks at six dose levels: 0.01, 0.1, 0.3, 1.5, 3 and 10 mg/kg. Among the approximately 54 dose-escalation patients, 19 had hepatocellular carcinoma, roughly 15 melanoma, 9 renal cell carcinoma and 9 head and neck cancer. The dose-escalation cohort was around 83% male with a mean age of roughly 60 years, ranging from roughly 23 to 85. Prior anti-PD-1, anti-PD-L1 or anti-CTLA-4 therapy was permitted, and 30% to 45% of dose-escalation patients had received checkpoint inhibitors. Partial responses were achieved by three dose-escalation patients, of whom one had hepatocellular carcinoma and two had cutaneous melanoma. The purpose of peripheral TCRbeta sequencing was to test whether ivuxolimab changed TCR sequence diversity and led to clonal T-cell expansion. The paper reports the monotherapy dose-escalation portion (N ≈ 52 patients) of the phase I ivuxolimab trial. Here is what the overall study found, with its caveats: Low levels of normalized T-cell clonal expansion were also seen in some patients who did not respond. At doses from 0.1 to 3.0 mg/kg, clonal expansion was seen in both CD4+ and CD8+ blood T cells between baseline and week 6. After ivuxolimab, CD8+ T cells had more expanded clones than CD4+ T cells on average. In the 0.1-3.0 mg/kg groups, partial responders were among the patients with the lowest normalized peripheral clonal expansion, particularly in CD8+ T cells. Which antigens the clonally expanded peripheral T cells were specific for was not determined.

This clone is a singleton in its sample. The specificity of this receptor is unknown. Base qualities are missing; no much larger clone stands one base away. Sequences MNHEY (CDR1) and SMNVEV (CDR2) are obtained from the germline V gene (reference sequence). The CDR3 runs 17 residues from the cysteine to the phenylalanine. Just the 51-base CDR3 DNA is kept, in frame starting at base 1. V is trimmed back by 3 bases and J by 6 bases, and the junction contains 13 bases that no gene match accounts for. Patients with autoimmune disease history or receiving systemic immunosuppression were excluded from the trial. Peripheral blood for TCR sequencing was collected from all dose cohorts at baseline, on cycle 4 day 1, and on cycle 7 day 1. The samples were taken from a phase I, first-in-human, multicenter, open-label dose-escalation trial of ivuxolimab. The trial enrolled adults with locally advanced or metastatic head and neck squamous cell, hepatocellular, melanoma or renal cell carcinoma. Before TCR sequencing, CD4+ T cells and CD8+ T cells from peripheral blood were sorted into separate populations.

Genomic DNA was extracted from sorted cells for sequencing of the TCRbeta CDR3 region. TCRbeta CDR3 regions were sequenced using the immunoSEQ Assay. The table was pulled from immuneACCESS by TCRdb, which kept in-frame rearrangements only. Such tables lose some clones; where checked, under half of the loss comes from unresolved V genes, and the rest has no known cause. For this sample there are under 90,000 clones; around 85% appear just once. The ten largest clones add up to roughly 0.22% of the sample. The specimen comprised CD4+ or CD8+ T cells sorted from blood, sampled in a trial of the OX40 agonist ivuxolimab. The receptor was isolated from an adult with an advanced solid tumor such as melanoma, head and neck, liver or kidney cancer. The V and J genes are TRBV27 and TRBJ2-2; 7 bases in the junction line up with TRBD2. For the CDR3, the sequence is CASSFRGDHGFPGELFF. The sequence in DNA is TGTGCCAGCAGTTTTCGGGGGGATCACGGCTTCCCCGGGGAGCTGTTTTTT.